This T cell receptor beta chain came from a study of tumor-infiltrating lymphocytes in primary liver carcinoma. At the level of the study: Both sexes were represented among patients, who were 30 to 69 years old. Study-wide results and caveats: Presence in all five tumor regions was observed for only about 8-25% of top clones. The study found a significantly higher top-250-clone fraction in tumors than in blood (p = 0.039).

From 20-30 mg of unsorted bulk tissue, DNA and RNA were co-extracted together. Germline CDR1 reads MNHEY; CDR2 reads SVGEGT. The V gene lost 2 bases and the J gene lost 5 bases, with 14 bases spanning the gap. The CDR3 runs 15 residues. This clonotype occurred a few times. Its antigen is unknown. A primer in the constant region served to generate TCR beta cDNA from roughly 450 ng of total RNA. Modified slightly, ARM-PCR produced TCR beta libraries over three nested multiplex PCR rounds. Each of the first two PCR rounds ran roughly 9 cycles with TRBV1-TRBV30 forward and C-beta reverse primers. TCRdb reprocessed the multiplex PCR reads with MiXCR, giving one entry per CDR3 protein. The table shows around 120,000 distinct CDR3 sequences, with roughly three fifths occurring only once.

The sample consisted of liver tumor tissue from sampling region 1. Subset specified: tumor region T1, superior pole. The sequence was obtained from a woman aged 55-70 years with primary liver carcinoma and hepatitis B virus infection. This rearrangement joins TRBV6-2 or TRBV6-3 to TRBJ2-3; D possibly corresponds to TRBD2 (6 bases). CDR3 coding DNA: TGTGCCAGCAGTTACGGCGGGACTCATATAGATACGCAGTATTTT. Its protein is CASSYGGTHIDTQYF.